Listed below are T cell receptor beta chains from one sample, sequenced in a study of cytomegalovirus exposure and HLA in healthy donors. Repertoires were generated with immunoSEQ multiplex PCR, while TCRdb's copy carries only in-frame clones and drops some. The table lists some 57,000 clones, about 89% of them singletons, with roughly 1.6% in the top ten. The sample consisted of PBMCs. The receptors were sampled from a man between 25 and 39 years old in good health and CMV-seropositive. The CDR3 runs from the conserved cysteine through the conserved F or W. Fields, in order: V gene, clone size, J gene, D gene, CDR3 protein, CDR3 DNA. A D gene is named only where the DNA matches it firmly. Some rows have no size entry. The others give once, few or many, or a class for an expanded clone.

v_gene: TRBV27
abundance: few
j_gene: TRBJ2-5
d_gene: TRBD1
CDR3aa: CASSSDRVRQETQYF
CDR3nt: TGTGCCAGCAGTTCAGACAGGGTTCGGCAAGAGACCCAGTACTTC

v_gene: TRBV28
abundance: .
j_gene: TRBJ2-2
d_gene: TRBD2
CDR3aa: CASRPGLAVNTGELFF
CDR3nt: TGTGCCAGCAGGCCGGGACTAGCAGTGAACACCGGGGAGCTGTTTTTT

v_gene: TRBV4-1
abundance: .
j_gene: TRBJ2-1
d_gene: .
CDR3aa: CASSQPRDNEQFF
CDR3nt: TGCGCCAGCAGCCAACCGAGGGACAATGAGCAGTTCTTC

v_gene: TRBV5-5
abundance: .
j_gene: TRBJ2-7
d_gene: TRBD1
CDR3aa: CASSRDRDRQGEQYF
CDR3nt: TGTGCCAGCAGCAGGGACCGGGACAGGCAGGGCGAGCAGTACTTC

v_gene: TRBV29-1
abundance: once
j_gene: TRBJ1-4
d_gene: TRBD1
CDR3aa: CSVFDRATNEKLFF
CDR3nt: TGCAGCGTTTTCGACAGGGCAACTAATGAAAAACTGTTTTTT

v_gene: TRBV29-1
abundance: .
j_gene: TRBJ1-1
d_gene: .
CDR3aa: CSLNAVGGTEAFF
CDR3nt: TGCAGCCTAAACGCGGTGGGGGGGACTGAAGCTTTCTTT

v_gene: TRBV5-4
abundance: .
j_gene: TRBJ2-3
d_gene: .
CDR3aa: CASSPLGLSQDTQYF
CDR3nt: TGTGCCAGCAGCCCGCTAGGCCTTTCCCAAGATACGCAGTATTTT

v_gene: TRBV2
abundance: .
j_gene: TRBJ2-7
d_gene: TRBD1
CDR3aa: CASSGTGANYEQYF
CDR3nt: TGTGCCAGCAGTGGGACAGGGGCGAACTACGAGCAGTACTTC

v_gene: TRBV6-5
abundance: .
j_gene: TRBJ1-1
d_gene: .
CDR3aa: CASIREGCEAFF
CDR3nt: TGTGCCAGCATCAGGGAGGGGTGTGAAGCTTTCTTT

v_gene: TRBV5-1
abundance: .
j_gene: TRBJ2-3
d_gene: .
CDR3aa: CASSLDYPDTQYF
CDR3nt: TGCGCCAGCAGCCTGGACTATCCGGATACGCAGTATTTT

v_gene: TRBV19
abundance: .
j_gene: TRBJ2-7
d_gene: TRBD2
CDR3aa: CALRDGRVAYKQYF
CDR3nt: TGTGCCCTCAGGGACGGGAGGGTGGCCTACAAGCAGTACTTC

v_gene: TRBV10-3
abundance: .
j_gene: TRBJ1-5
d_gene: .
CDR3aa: CAISESTILRGNQPQHF
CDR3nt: TGTGCCATCAGTGAGTCAACGATTTTACGGGGCAATCAGCCCCAGCATTTT

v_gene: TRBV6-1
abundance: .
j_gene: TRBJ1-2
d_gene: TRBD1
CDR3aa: CASRRTGAGGYTF
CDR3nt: TGTGCCAGCAGGAGGACAGGGGCGGGTGGCTACACCTTC

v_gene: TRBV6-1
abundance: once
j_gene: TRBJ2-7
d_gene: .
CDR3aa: CASSAAIPVVQYF
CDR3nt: TGTGCCAGCAGCGCAGCGATACCGGTGGTGCAGTACTTC

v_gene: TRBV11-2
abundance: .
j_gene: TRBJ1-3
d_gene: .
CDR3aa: CASSLTGSSGNTIYF
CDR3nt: TGTGCCAGCAGCTTAACAGGAAGCTCTGGAAACACCATATATTTT

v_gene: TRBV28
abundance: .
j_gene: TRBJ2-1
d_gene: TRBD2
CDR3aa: CASSFSYSIAGGIYNEQFF
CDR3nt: TGTGCCAGCAGTTTTTCGTATAGCATAGCGGGAGGCATCTACAATGAGCAGTTCTTC